The 22 T cell receptor beta chains in this list originate from one sample, sequenced in a study of CD8 T cells in Susac syndrome (dated by TCRdb to between 2018 and 2020). Preparation of the library involved the immunoSEQ multiplex PCR assay. RNA was extracted with the RNeasy kit and roughly 0.5 to 1 ug was reverse transcribed using random hexamers. TCRdb reran the public reads through fastp at Q25 and MiXCR, keeping productive beta chains. Each CDR3 protein appears once, grouped with its most common genes and DNA. The sample has more than 150,000 distinct CDR3 sequences on record, roughly 94% of them singletons. Of the sample, roughly 0.19% falls within the top ten clones. The sample consisted of CD8+ T cells from PBMCs. Receptors originate from a human donor with multiple sclerosis.

The rearrangement uses TRBV6-1 and TRBJ2-7; 13 bases map to TRBD2. The length of the CDR3 is 17 residues. V shed 5 bases and J 5 bases; nucleotides not matched to a gene: 12. Looked up from germline, CDR1 is MNHNS and CDR2 is SASEGT. As DNA, the CDR3 is TGTGCCAGCAGTAAGGGACTAGCGGGGTCCTCAGCTCACGAGCAGTACTTC. It yields the protein CASSKGLAGSSAHEQYF.

The sample holds one count of this clonotype. The V call is TRBV6-2 or TRBV6-3, the J call TRBJ1-5; D gene ambiguous. Trimming took off 8 bases at V and 2 bases at J, with 13 bases between the two ends. The CDR3 has 14 amino acids. Germline CDR1 reads MNHEY; CDR2 reads SVGEGT. CDR3 DNA: TGTGCCAGCCAAGAGCTCATGGGCAATCAGCCCCAGCATTTT. Translating gives CASQELMGNQPQHF.

The chain couples TRBV27 to TRBJ2-7; no reliable D call. V lost 6 bases and J 4 bases, leaving 10 bases between the germline ends. The CDR3 consists of 12 residues. The germline V gene has CDR1 MNHEY and CDR2 SMNVEV (reference sequence). The CDR3 protein is CASSAGRYEQYF. CDR3 in DNA: TGTGCCAGCAGCGCCGGCAGGTACGAGCAGTACTTC.

This CDR3 reads CASSSGGRADTQYF. CDR3 coding DNA: TGTGCCAGCAGCTCCGGGGGAAGGGCCGATACGCAGTATTTT. The J gene is TRBJ2-3, the V gene TRBV7-3; a possible D gene is TRBD2 (6 bases). Trimming pared 4 bases from V and 6 bases from J, leaving 14 bases between. This CDR3 comprises 14 residues. CDR1 SGHTA and CDR2 FQGTGA come from the germline V gene.

V and J are TRBV9 and TRBJ2-7, with 7 bases that match TRBD2. Germline-derived CDR1 and CDR2 are SGDLS and YYNGEE. The CDR3 length is 15 residues. Trimming took 4 bases from V and 7 from J; bases not matched to a gene: 14. The CDR3 nucleotides read TGTGCCAGCAGCCCCCTGGGACTAACGCGCGGGGAGCAGTACTTC. Amino acid sequence: CASSPLGLTRGEQYF.

This sequence joins TRBV7-2 and TRBJ2-4; D remains unclear. This CDR3 contains 14 residues. V lost 3 bases, J lost 2 bases, and 8 bases lay in between. CDR1 is SGHTA and CDR2 is FQGNSA in the germline V gene. The CDR3 sequence is CASSFLGPKNIQYF. The CDR3 DNA is TGTGCCAGCAGCTTCCTGGGTCCCAAAAACATTCAGTACTTC.

The rearrangement joins TRBV7-9 to TRBJ1-6, with 10 bases matching TRBD1. Looked up from germline, CDR1 is SEHNR and CDR2 is FQNEAQ (reference sequence). The CDR3 spans 16 residues. The V and J ends lost 5 bases and 7 bases, in that order; junction bases with no gene match: 8. This CDR3 reads CASSPGQGEWNSPLHF. The CDR3 coding sequence is TGTGCCAGCAGCCCTGGACAGGGGGAATGGAATTCACCCCTCCACTTT.

This chain uses TRBV6-6 with TRBJ1-1; D not resolved. Germline CDR1 MNHNY, CDR2 SVGAGI (reference sequence). This CDR3 contains 12 residues. V was clipped by 2 bases and J by 6 bases, with 7 bases between them. For the CDR3, the DNA is TGTGCCAGCAGTTACGTGGGCGCTGAAGCTTTCTTT. Protein sequence: CASSYVGAEAFF.

The chain links TRBV5-1 to TRBJ2-5, with 9 nucleotides matching TRBD2. CDR3 length: 15 residues. Germline loops: CDR1 SGHRS, CDR2 YFSETQ. With 7 bases clipped from V and 1 base from J, the junction kept 8 bases outside the gene matches. Here the CDR3 reads CASLPTSGRQETQYF. The CDR3, as DNA: TGCGCCAGCTTGCCAACTAGCGGGCGCCAAGAGACCCAGTACTTC.

The chain uses TRBV7-8 and TRBJ1-2; no firm D call. CDR3 length equals 14 residues. Germline V lookup: CDR1 SGHVS, CDR2 FQNEAQ. The V end lost 2 bases, the J end lost 6 bases, and 13 bases lay between the germline ends. CDR3: CASSLTLSMNGYTF. The CDR3 DNA reads as TGTGCCAGCAGCTTAACCTTGAGTATGAATGGCTACACCTTC.

The chain joins TRBV29-1 to TRBJ2-1; the D is unclear. Germline V gives CDR1 SQVTM, CDR2 ANQGSEA. Deletions cut 2 bases from V and 6 bases from J, with 17 bases between. The CDR3 loop spans 15 amino acids. The CDR3 sequence: CSVELDPGIFNEQFF. Written as DNA, the CDR3 is TGCAGCGTTGAACTGGACCCCGGAATTTTCAATGAGCAGTTCTTC.

V is TRBV12-3 or TRBV12-4 and J is TRBJ2-7; D uncertain. The CDR3 totals 14 residues. Trimming removed 6 bases at V and 7 bases at J, with 19 bases between. The CDR3 sequence: CASSPESSPLEQYF. DNA of the CDR3: TGTGCCAGCAGCCCAGAGTCCTCACCGTTAGAGCAGTACTTC.

The V gene is TRBV13, the J gene TRBJ1-2; possible D gene TRBD1, 6 bases. Trimming removed 5 bases at V and 8 bases at J, with 18 bases between. Germline V gives CDR1 PRHDT, CDR2 FYEKMQ (reference sequence). The CDR3 has 14 residues. In DNA, the CDR3 is TGTGCCAGCAGCACACGGGACAAGCGAGGAGGCTACACCTTC. Translated: CASSTRDKRGGYTF.

V gene TRBV29-1 combines with J gene TRBJ1-1; D is unclear. The germline CDR1 and CDR2 sequences are SQVTM and ANQGSEA. V was cut by 4 bases and J by 3 bases, with 21 bases left in between. The CDR3 has 16 amino acids. CDR3 sequence reads: CSVAREPGYQDTEAFF. CDR3 bases: TGCAGCGTTGCTAGGGAACCAGGTTATCAGGACACTGAAGCTTTCTTT.

This clonotype was detected only once. The chain carries TRBV25-1 and TRBJ1-2; no clear D. CDR3 length equals 14 residues. Germline V gene data show CDR1 as MGHDK and CDR2 as SYGVNS. V was trimmed by 1 base and J by 4 bases, leaving 10 bases between them. CDR3 in amino acids: CASSESTAGYGYTF. The CDR3 region has the DNA TGTGCCAGCAGTGAATCCACCGCGGGCTATGGCTACACCTTC.

This clonotype was counted a single time. This sequence joins TRBV15 and TRBJ2-5; TRBD2 matches at 16 bases. After removal of 11 bases from V and 4 bases from J, the junction contained 4 bases not matched to a gene. Germline V gene data show CDR1 as LNHNV and CDR2 as YYDKDF (reference sequence). The CDR3 has 14 amino acids. This CDR3 reads CASGLAGGPETQYF. The CDR3 bases are TGTGCCTCGGGACTAGCGGGGGGGCCAGAGACCCAGTACTTC.

The V call is TRBV12-3 or TRBV12-4, the J call TRBJ2-5; D possibly corresponds to TRBD1 (6 bases). The CDR3 is 13 residues long. Trimming left V 6 bases short and J 4 bases short, with 12 bases between. The CDR3 protein is CASSIGTPETQYF. The CDR3 nucleotides are TGTGCCAGCAGCATAGGGACACCAGAGACCCAGTACTTC.

This clonotype was counted a single time. This sequence joins TRBV28 and TRBJ2-1; 9 bases are a match to TRBD2. V lost 5 bases to trimming and J lost 4 bases; unmatched junction nucleotides: 6. CDR1 and CDR2 from the germline V gene are MDHEN and SYDVKM. The length of the CDR3 is 15 residues. CDR3 DNA: TGTGCCAGCAGTGCTCCGGGACTAGCTTACAATGAGCAGTTCTTC. Its translation is CASSAPGLAYNEQFF.

The CDR3 is CASRIEQGASTDTQYF. The CDR3 DNA reads TGTGCCAGCAGGATTGAACAGGGGGCTAGCACAGATACGCAGTATTTT. The chain has TRBV27 and TRBJ2-3, with TRBD1 identical over 9 bases. From germline, CDR1 is MNHEY and CDR2 SMNVEV (reference sequence). The CDR3 covers 16 residues. V gave up 6 bases and J gave up 0 bases; unmatched junction bases: 7.

This chain connects TRBV12-3 or TRBV12-4 to TRBJ2-3; D is perhaps TRBD2 (7 bases). V lost 8 bases to trimming and J lost 2 bases, with 20 bases between them. The CDR3 is 16 residues long. The CDR3 spells CASRRPRGQFTDTQYF. CDR3 nucleotides: TGTGCCAGCCGAAGGCCGCGGGGGCAGTTCACAGATACGCAGTATTTT.

In DNA form, the CDR3 reads TGCAGCGTTGTCCCGACATCAACTAATGAAAAACTGTTTTTT. Translation: CSVVPTSTNEKLFF. The chain combines TRBV29-1 with TRBJ1-4; D gene uncertain. The V gene's germline CDR1 is SQVTM and CDR2 ANQGSEA. V lost 4 bases to trimming and J lost 0 bases, with 9 bases between them. The CDR3 extends over 14 amino acids.

This clonotype occurred a few times. This chain uses TRBV7-9 with TRBJ1-1; unclear D gene. The CDR3 extends over 11 amino acids. V was trimmed by 6 bases and J by 1 base, leaving 3 bases between them. Germline V gene data show CDR1 as SEHNR and CDR2 as FQNEAQ (reference sequence). CDR3 sequence (DNA): TGTGCCAGCAGACAGAACACTGAAGCTTTCTTT. It specifies CASRQNTEAFF.